This TCR beta chain was retrieved from a study of blood T cell repertoires in COVID-19. Across the whole study: Acute and convalescent COVID-19 specimens originated in the United States, Italy and Spain. Nucleic acid was either cDNA or gDNA, and it came from T cells, B-cell-depleted T cells, or PBMCs.

Original handling: Estimation of nucleated cell counts was performed using reference gene primer amplification. This table comes from immunoSEQ multiplex PCR, and its TCRdb copy is limited to in-frame clones, with some not included. Clone size and V and J calls were adopted from that table, with D and trimming inferred from the DNA. The profile covers about 160,000 clones, with around 83% appearing a single time and 1.1% taken by the ten largest. Germline V gene data show CDR1 as MNHEY and CDR2 as SMNVEV (reference sequence). The V and J ends lost 2 bases and 6 bases, in that order; junction bases with no gene match: 9. CDR3 length: 16 amino acids.

The gene calls are TRBV27 and TRBJ2-1; TRBD1 matches 8 bases. The sequenced material came from peripheral blood. This clonotype originated in a man aged 40-49 years with acute or convalescent COVID-19. The CDR3 DNA is TGTGCCAGCAGTTTACTACCACCAGACAGGGGCAATGAGCAGTTCTTC. Translation: CASSLLPPDRGNEQFF.